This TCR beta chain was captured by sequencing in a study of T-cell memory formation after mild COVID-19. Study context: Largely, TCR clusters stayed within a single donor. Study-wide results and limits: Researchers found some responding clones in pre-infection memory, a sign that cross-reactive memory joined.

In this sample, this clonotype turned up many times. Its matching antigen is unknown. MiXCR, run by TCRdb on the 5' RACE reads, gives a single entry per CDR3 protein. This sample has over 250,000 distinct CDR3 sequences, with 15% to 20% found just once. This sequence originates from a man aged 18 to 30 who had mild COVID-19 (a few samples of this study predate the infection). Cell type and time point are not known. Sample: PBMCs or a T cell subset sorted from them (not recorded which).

CDR3 region: CASSPRQYYGYTF. CDR3 coding DNA: TGTGCCAGTAGTCCCAGACAGTACTATGGCTACACCTTC. V and J are TRBV19 and TRBJ1-2; tentative D call: TRBD1 (5 bases). The CDR3 sequence is 13 residues long. V lost 5 bases to trimming and J lost 3 bases, with 10 bases between them. Germline assignment: CDR1 LNHDA and CDR2 SQIVND (reference sequence).